This T cell receptor beta chain was recorded in a study of PD-1 blockade in classical Hodgkin lymphoma. Study background: Nivolumab 3 mg/kg was given intravenously every 2 weeks.

The sample holds one count of this clone. The antigen is unknown. Germline V gene lookup returns CDR1 WNHNN and CDR2 SYGVQD (reference sequence). V lost 3 bases to trimming and J lost 6 bases; unmatched junction nucleotides: 11. The length of the CDR3 is 16 residues. Indicated time point: cycle 4 day 1 (C4D1), after six to seven weeks of nivolumab. Each of the patients experienced relapse following autologous stem cell transplantation, and their brentuximab vedotin exposure differed. The best responses consisted of complete response, partial response or progressive disease. Study conclusions and caveats: Patients who began taking nivolumab under 1 year after ASCT were left out.

Generated by immunoSEQ multiplex PCR, the TCRdb table keeps only in-frame clones and is missing some. The sample has some 90,000 clones; 83% are singletons. The TCR sequence derives from a human donor with classical Hodgkin lymphoma. The chain uses TRBV10-1 and TRBJ1-3, with 7 bases lining up with TRBD1. This sample comprised peripheral blood mononuclear cells (PBMCs), obtained before the fourth cycle of nivolumab. CDR3 bases: TGCGCCAGCAGTGACCCCGGGGCAGGGGGTGAAAACACCATATATTTT. Translation gives CASSDPGAGGENTIYF.